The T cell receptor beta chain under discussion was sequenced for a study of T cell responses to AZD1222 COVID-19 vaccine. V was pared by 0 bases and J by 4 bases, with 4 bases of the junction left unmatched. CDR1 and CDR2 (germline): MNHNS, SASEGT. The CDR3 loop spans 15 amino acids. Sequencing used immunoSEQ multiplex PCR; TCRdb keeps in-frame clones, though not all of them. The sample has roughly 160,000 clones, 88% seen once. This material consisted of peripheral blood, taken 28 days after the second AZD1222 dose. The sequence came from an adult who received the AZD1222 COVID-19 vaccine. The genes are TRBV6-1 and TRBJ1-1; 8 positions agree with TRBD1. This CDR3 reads CASSEATGVGTEAFF. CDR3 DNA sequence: TGTGCCAGCAGTGAAGCGACAGGGGTAGGCACTGAAGCTTTCTTT.